The 18 T cell receptor beta chains given below trace back to one sample, sequenced in a study of CD8+ T cells in alopecia areata. Extracted RNA was reverse transcribed, and the resulting cDNA served as sequencing template. Produced via immunoSEQ multiplex PCR; TCRdb's table is partial and in-frame only. In the table there are over 95,000 clones, more than 35% of which are singletons. Sample: CD4+ T cells sorted from blood. These receptors all come from a human donor with alopecia areata.

The J gene is TRBJ2-5, the V gene TRBV2; D unresolved. The CDR3 runs to 14 residues. Germline values: CDR1 SNHLY, CDR2 FYNNEI. Trimming removed 4 bases at V and 1 base at J, with 10 bases between. DNA for the CDR3: TGTGCCAGCAGTGTTGCGAGACTCCAAGAGACCCAGTACTTC. It encodes CASSVARLQETQYF.

This clone has only a few counts. The chain links TRBV28 to TRBJ1-2; 7 bases map to TRBD1. Germline V gene sequence: CDR1 MDHEN, CDR2 SYDVKM. V lost 2 bases, J lost 4 bases, and 13 bases stayed unmatched. The CDR3 loop spans 17 amino acids. CDR3 coding DNA: TGTGCCAGCAGTTTAGTTTTAGGGGGGACAGATGGCTATGGCTACACCTTC. Translated: CASSLVLGGTDGYGYTF.

The chain recombines TRBV9 with TRBJ1-2; D unclear. Looked up from germline, CDR1 is SGDLS and CDR2 is YYNGEE. The CDR3 length is 14 residues. V lost 3 bases to trimming and J lost 5 bases, with 14 bases between them. This CDR3 reads CASSARRGSYGYTF. The CDR3 DNA reads as TGTGCCAGCAGCGCCCGGCGGGGATCGTATGGCTACACCTTC.

This clone has just a few counts. V and J are TRBV29-1 and TRBJ2-1; D is unclear. This CDR3 is 12 amino acids long. Germline assignment: CDR1 SQVTM and CDR2 ANQGSEA. V gave up 3 bases and J gave up 4 bases, with 7 bases separating them. CDR3 protein: CSVEGDYNEQFF. CDR3 DNA sequence: TGCAGCGTTGAGGGCGATTACAATGAGCAGTTCTTC.

This clone has just a few counts. This chain uses TRBV29-1 with TRBJ2-2; 7 bases fit TRBD1. Germline V gene data show CDR1 as SQVTM and CDR2 as ANQGSEA. The trim removed 6 bases at V and 5 bases at J, leaving 15 bases unmatched. The CDR3 extends over 16 amino acids. In DNA, the CDR3 is TGCAGCGTCCGGAGACAGGGCACAAGGGGGACCGGGGAGCTGTTTTTT. This translates into CSVRRQGTRGTGELFF.

The chain combines TRBV13 with TRBJ2-3; 7 nucleotides match TRBD2. CDR1 PRHDT and CDR2 FYEKMQ come from the germline V gene (reference sequence). The V gene end was trimmed by 2 bases and the J gene end by 1 base; junction bases not matched to a gene: 3. The CDR3 runs 15 residues. The DNA of the CDR3 is TGTGCCAGCAGCTTACGCCTAGCGGGCACAGATACGCAGTATTTT. Protein sequence: CASSLRLAGTDTQYF. The variable domain in full, completed from reference TRBV13 and TRBJ2-3, reads AAGVIQSPRHLIKEKRETATLKCYPIPRHDTVYWYQQGPGQDPQFLISFYEKMQSDKGSIPDRFSAQQFSDYHSELNMSSLELGDSALYFCASSLRLAGTDTQYFGPGTRLTVL.

The chain recombines TRBV2 with TRBJ2-2, with TRBD2 matching 7 bases. Trimming removed 8 bases from V and 4 bases from J; junction bases left unmatched: 10. This CDR3 has 15 residues. Germline assignment: CDR1 SNHLY and CDR2 FYNNEI. The CDR3 reads CASRVFAGVTGELFF. The CDR3 DNA sequence: TGTGCCAGCCGGGTTTTTGCGGGAGTCACCGGGGAGCTGTTTTTT.

The chain has TRBV5-4 and TRBJ2-5; 9 positions match TRBD2. The CDR3 consists of 15 residues. Germline CDR1 SGHNT, CDR2 YYREEE (reference sequence). Germline trimming cut 2 bases from V and 5 bases from J; bases unmatched to any gene: 7. The CDR3 spells CASSFRRGGGETQYF. The CDR3 coding sequence is TGTGCCAGCAGCTTTCGGCGGGGGGGCGGCGAGACCCAGTACTTC. Looking up the rest from reference TRBV5-4 and TRBJ2-5 gives the full variable domain: ETGVTQSPTHLIKTRGQQVTLRCSSQSGHNTVSWYQQALGQGPQFIFQYYREEENGRGNFPPRFSGLQFPNYSSELNVNALELDDSALYLCASSFRRGGGETQYFGPGTRLLVL.

The rearrangement uses TRBV30 and TRBJ2-1, with D possibly TRBD2 on 6 matching bases. Trimming removed 0 bases at V and 7 bases at J, with 13 bases between. CDR3 length equals 14 residues. From germline, CDR1 is GTSNPN and CDR2 SVGIG (reference sequence). CDR3 sequence: CAWSVGGLSNEQFF. CDR3 sequence (DNA): TGTGCCTGGAGTGTGGGGGGATTGAGTAATGAGCAGTTCTTC.

The V gene is TRBV6-5, the J gene TRBJ2-3, with 7 nucleotides matching TRBD2. The ends lost 0 bases at V and 4 bases at J; junction bases unmatched: 4. The CDR3 consists of 15 residues. Germline CDR1 MNHEY, CDR2 SVGAGI. CDR3 protein: CASSYSRAGADTQYF. As DNA, the CDR3 is TGTGCCAGCAGTTACTCGCGGGCGGGAGCAGATACGCAGTATTTT.

The J gene is TRBJ2-7, the V gene TRBV7-9, with a tentative D call TRBD2 (6 bases). The CDR3 runs 12 residues. The V end lost 5 bases, the J end lost 3 bases, and 8 bases lay between the germline ends. The V gene's germline CDR1 is SEHNR and CDR2 FQNEAQ (reference sequence). The CDR3, as DNA: TGTGCCAGCAGCACCGGGGGCTACGAGCAGTACTTC. It translates to CASSTGGYEQYF.

The V call is TRBV5-1, the J call TRBJ2-7; no clear D gene. The germline V gene encodes CDR1 SGHRS and CDR2 YFSETQ. Trimming shortened V by 0 bases and J by 2 bases, and 9 bases separated the two germline ends. The CDR3 runs to 14 residues. The CDR3 spells CASSLEADTYEQYF. CDR3 DNA sequence: TGCGCCAGCAGCTTGGAGGCGGATACCTACGAGCAGTACTTC.

The genes are TRBV18 and TRBJ2-7; the D gene is possibly TRBD1 (5 bases). Trimming pared 4 bases from V and 5 bases from J, leaving 18 bases between. The CDR3 runs 15 residues. Germline V gene data show CDR1 as KGHSH and CDR2 as LQKENI. The CDR3 DNA is TGTGCCAGCTCACGGACACAGGTCTCCTCGGACGAGCAGTACTTC. Protein sequence: CASSRTQVSSDEQYF.

This chain links TRBV7-9 with TRBJ1-2; D is uncertain. V lost 5 bases and J 4 bases, leaving 11 bases between the germline ends. The CDR3 contains 13 residues. Germline lookup yields CDR1 SEHNR and CDR2 FQNEAQ (reference sequence). CDR3 nucleotides: TGTGCCAGCAGCCCCGGAGCCGGCTATGGCTACACCTTC. Translated, it gives CASSPGAGYGYTF. Looking up the rest from reference TRBV7-9 and TRBJ1-2 gives the full variable domain: DTGVSQNPRHKITKRGQNVTFRCDPISEHNRLYWYRQTLGQGPEFLTYFQNEAQLEKSRLLSDRFSAERPKGSFSTLEIQRTEQGDSAMYLCASSPGAGYGYTFGSGTRLTVV.

The genes are TRBV4-1 and TRBJ2-5; 8 bases are a match to TRBD1. Trimming removed 2 bases from V and 5 bases from J; junction bases left unmatched: 10. The V gene's germline CDR1 is MGHRA and CDR2 YSYEKL. This CDR3 contains 16 residues. In DNA, the CDR3 is TGCGCCAGCAGCCAATTTCAGGGGGCAGCGCGGGAGACCCAGTACTTC. It yields the protein CASSQFQGAARETQYF.

The chain recombines TRBV6-6 with TRBJ2-7, with 9 bases that match TRBD1. CDR3 length: 12 amino acids. Losses at the gene ends were 9 bases for V and 2 bases for J; bases not matched to a gene: 2. Germline assignment: CDR1 MNHNY and CDR2 SVGAGI (reference sequence). For the CDR3, the DNA is TGTGCCAGTGGGACAGGGACCTACGAGCAGTACTTC. The encoded protein is CASGTGTYEQYF.

The chain employs TRBV7-2 and TRBJ2-5, with no clear D. The CDR3 is 12 amino acids. The germline gives CDR1 SGHTA, CDR2 FQGNSA. V lost 4 bases and J lost 0, with 3 bases in between. In DNA, the CDR3 is TGTGCCAGCAGCTCCTACCAAGAGACCCAGTACTTC. This translates into CASSSYQETQYF.

This clone was seen a few times. The CDR3 region is CASSTKGGSTGELFF. Here the CDR3 DNA reads TGTGCCAGCAGCACCAAGGGGGGTAGCACCGGGGAGCTGTTTTTT. This chain connects TRBV7-9 to TRBJ2-2; D possibly uses TRBD1 or TRBD2 (6 bases each). Germline-derived CDR1 and CDR2 are SEHNR and FQNEAQ (reference sequence). Trimming shortened V by 5 bases and J by 4 bases, and 14 bases separated the two germline ends. The CDR3 is 15 amino acids.